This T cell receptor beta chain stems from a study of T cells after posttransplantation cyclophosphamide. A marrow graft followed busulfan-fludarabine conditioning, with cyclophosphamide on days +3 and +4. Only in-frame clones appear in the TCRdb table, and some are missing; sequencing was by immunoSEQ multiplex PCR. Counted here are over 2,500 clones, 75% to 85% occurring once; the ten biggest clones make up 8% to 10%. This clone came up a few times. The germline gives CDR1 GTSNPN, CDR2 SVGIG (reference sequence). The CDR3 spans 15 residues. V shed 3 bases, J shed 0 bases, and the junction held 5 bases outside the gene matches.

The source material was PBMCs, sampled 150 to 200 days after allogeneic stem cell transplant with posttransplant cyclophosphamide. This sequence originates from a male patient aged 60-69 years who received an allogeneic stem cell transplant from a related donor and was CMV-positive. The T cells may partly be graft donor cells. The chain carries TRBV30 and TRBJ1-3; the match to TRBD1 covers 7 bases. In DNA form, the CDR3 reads TGTGCCTGGAGAAGAGACAGGGCCTCTGGAAACACCATATATTTT. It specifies CAWRRDRASGNTIYF.